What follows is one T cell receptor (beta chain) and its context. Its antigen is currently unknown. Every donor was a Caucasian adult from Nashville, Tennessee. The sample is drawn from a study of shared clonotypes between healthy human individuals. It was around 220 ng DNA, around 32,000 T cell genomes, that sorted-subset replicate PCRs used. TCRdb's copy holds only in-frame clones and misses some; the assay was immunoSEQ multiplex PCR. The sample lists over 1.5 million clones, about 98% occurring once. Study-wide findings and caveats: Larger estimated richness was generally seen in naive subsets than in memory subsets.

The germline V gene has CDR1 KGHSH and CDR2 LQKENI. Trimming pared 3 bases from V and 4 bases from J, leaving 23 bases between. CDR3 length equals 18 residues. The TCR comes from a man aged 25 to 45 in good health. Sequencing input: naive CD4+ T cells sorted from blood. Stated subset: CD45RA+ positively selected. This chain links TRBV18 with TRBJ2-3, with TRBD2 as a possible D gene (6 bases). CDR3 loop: CASSPTPRGGALPDTQYF. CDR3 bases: TGTGCCAGCTCACCCACACCCCGGGGCGGGGCACTTCCAGATACGCAGTATTTT.